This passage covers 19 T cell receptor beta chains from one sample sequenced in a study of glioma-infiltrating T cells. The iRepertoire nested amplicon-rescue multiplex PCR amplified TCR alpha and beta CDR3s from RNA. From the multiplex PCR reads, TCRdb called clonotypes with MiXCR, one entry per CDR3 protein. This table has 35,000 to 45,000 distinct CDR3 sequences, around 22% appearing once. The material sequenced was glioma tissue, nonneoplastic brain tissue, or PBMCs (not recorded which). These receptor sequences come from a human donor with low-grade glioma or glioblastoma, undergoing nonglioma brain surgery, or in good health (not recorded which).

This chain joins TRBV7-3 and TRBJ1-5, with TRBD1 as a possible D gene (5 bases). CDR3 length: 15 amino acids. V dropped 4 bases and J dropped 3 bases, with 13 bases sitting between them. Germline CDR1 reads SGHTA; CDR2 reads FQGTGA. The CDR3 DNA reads TGTGCCAGCAGCTCAACAGGTGTTGACAATCAGCCCCAGCATTTT. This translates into CASSSTGVDNQPQHF.

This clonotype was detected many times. The CDR3 loop reads CSVEGVGWDEQYF. The CDR3 bases are TGCAGCGTTGAAGGAGTAGGCTGGGACGAGCAGTACTTC. The rearrangement links TRBV29-1 to TRBJ2-7; D unresolved. Trimming cost V 1 base and J 5 bases, with 12 bases left between them. CDR3 size: 13 residues. The germline V gene has CDR1 SQVTM and CDR2 ANQGSEA.

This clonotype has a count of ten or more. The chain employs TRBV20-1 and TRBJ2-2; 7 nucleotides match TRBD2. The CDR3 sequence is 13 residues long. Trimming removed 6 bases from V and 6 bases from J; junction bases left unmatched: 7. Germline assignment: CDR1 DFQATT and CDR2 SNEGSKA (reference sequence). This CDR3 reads CSARLADSGELFF. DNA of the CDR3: TGCAGTGCCCGGCTAGCGGACTCCGGGGAGCTGTTTTTT.

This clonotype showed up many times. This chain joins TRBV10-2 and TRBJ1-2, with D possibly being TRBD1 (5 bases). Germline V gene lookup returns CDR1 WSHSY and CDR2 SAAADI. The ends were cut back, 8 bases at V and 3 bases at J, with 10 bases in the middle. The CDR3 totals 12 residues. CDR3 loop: CASLRDDYGYTF. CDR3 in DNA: TGCGCCAGCTTAAGGGACGACTATGGCTACACCTTC.

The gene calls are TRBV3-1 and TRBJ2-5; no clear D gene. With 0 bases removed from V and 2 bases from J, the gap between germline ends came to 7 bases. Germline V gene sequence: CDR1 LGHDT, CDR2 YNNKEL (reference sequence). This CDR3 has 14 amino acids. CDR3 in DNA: TGTGCCAGCAGCCAAGATCCATATCAAGAGACCCAGTACTTC. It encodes CASSQDPYQETQYF.

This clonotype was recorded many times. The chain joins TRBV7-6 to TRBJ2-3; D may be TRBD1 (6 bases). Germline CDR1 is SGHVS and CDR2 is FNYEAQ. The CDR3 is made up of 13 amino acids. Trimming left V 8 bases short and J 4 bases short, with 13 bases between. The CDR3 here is CASEAGESDTQYF. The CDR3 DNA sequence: TGTGCCAGCGAAGCAGGGGAGTCAGATACGCAGTATTTT. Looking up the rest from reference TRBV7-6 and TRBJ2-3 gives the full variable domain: GAGVSQSPRYKVTKRGQDVALRCDPISGHVSLYWYRQALGQGPEFLTYFNYEAQQDKSGLPNDRFSAERPEGSISTLTIQRTEQRDSAMYRCASEAGESDTQYFGPGTRLTVL.

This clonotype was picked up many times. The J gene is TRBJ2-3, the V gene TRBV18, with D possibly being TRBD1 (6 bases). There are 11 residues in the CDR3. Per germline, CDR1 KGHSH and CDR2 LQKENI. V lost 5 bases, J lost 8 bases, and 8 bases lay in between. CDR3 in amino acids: CASSGGPTQYF. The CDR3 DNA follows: TGTGCCAGCTCAGGGGGCCCTACGCAGTATTTT.

CDR3 residues: CASSFGSGNEQFF. Written as DNA, the CDR3 is TGTGCCAGCAGCTTTGGTAGCGGAAATGAGCAGTTCTTC. V usage is TRBV11-2 and J usage is TRBJ2-1; TRBD2 is a possible D gene (6 bases). V lost 3 bases, J lost 7 bases, and 10 bases lay in between. CDR3 length: 13 amino acids. Germline loops: CDR1 SGHAT, CDR2 FQNNGV.

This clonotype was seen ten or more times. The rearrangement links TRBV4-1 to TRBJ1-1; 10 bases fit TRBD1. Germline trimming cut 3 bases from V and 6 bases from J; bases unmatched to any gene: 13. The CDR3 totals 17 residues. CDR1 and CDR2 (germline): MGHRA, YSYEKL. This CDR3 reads CASSHAWTGGQRAEAFF. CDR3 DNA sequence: TGCGCCAGCAGCCACGCCTGGACAGGGGGACAGAGGGCTGAAGCTTTCTTT.

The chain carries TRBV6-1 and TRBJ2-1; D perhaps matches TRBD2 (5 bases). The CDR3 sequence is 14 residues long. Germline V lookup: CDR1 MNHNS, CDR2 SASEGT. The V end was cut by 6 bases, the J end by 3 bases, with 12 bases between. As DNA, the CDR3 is TGTGCCAGCAGGCTTCTAGCCCGCTACAATGAGCAGTTCTTC. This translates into CASRLLARYNEQFF.

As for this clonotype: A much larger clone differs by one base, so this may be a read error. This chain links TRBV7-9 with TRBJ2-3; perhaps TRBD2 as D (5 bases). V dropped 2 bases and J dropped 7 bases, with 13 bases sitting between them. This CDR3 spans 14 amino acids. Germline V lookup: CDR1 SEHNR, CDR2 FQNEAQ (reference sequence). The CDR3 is CASSLSGGVHTQYF. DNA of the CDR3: TGTGCCAGCAGCTTATCTGGAGGCGTCCATACGCAGTATTTT.

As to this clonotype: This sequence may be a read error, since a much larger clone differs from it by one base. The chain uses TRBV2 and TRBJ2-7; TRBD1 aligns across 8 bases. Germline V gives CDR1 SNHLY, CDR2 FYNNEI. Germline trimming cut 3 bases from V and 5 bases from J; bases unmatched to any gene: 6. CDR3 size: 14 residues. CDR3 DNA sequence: TGTGCCAGCAGTGAGTGGACAGGGAACGACGAGCAGTACTTC. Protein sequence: CASSEWTGNDEQYF.

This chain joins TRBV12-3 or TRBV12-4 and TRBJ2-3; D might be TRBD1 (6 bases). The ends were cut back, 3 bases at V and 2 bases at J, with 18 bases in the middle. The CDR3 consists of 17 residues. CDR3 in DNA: TGTGCCAGCAGTTTCCCCCGGGCAGGGGATATCACAGATACGCAGTATTTT. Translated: CASSFPRAGDITDTQYF.

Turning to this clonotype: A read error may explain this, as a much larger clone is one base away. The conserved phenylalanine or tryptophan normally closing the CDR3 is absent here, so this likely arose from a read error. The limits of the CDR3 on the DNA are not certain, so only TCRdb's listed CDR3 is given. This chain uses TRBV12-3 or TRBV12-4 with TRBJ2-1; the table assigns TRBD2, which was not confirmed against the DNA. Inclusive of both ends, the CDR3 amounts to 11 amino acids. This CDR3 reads CASSLAPSVFV.

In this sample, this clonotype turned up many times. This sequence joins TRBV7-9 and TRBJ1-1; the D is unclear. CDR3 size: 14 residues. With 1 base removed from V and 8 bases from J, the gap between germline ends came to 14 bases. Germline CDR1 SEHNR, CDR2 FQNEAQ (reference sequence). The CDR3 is CASSLGVRPLEAFF. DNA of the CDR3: TGTGCCAGCAGCTTAGGCGTCAGGCCCTTGGAAGCTTTCTTT.

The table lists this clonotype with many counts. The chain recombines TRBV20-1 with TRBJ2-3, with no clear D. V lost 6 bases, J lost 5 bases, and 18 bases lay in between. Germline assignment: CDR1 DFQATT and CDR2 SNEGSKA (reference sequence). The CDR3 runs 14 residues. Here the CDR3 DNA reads TGCAGTGCCCCAGGACCGGGTAATGGAGATACGCAGTATTTT. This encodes CSAPGPGNGDTQYF.

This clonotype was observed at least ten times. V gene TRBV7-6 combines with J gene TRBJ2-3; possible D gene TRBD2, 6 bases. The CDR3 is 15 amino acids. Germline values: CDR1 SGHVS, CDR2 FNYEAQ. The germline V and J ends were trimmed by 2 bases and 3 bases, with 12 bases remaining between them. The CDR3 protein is CASSLLGGWTDTQYF. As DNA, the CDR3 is TGTGCCAGCAGCTTATTGGGGGGTTGGACAGATACGCAGTATTTT.

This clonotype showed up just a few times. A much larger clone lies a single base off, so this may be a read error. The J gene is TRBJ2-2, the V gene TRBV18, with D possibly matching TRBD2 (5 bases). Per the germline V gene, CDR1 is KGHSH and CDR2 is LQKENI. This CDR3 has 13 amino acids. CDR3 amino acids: CASSQSNTGELSF. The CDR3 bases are TGTGCCAGCTCGCAATCGAACACCGGGGAGCTGTCTTTT.

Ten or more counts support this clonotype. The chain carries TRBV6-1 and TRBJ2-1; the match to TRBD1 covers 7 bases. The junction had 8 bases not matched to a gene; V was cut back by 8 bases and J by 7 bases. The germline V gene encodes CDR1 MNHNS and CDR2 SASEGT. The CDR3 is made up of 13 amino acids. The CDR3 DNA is TGTGCCAGCGGCCCCGAACAGGGGAATGAGCAGTTCTTC. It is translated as CASGPEQGNEQFF.